These T cell receptor beta chains were read from a single sample in a study of cytomegalovirus exposure and HLA in healthy donors. Generated by immunoSEQ multiplex PCR, the TCRdb table keeps only in-frame clones and is missing some. The sample includes about 150,000 clones, 79% seen only once; the top ten take roughly 6.7%. The material sequenced was PBMCs. The receptors derive from a man aged 50 to 59 in good health and CMV-seropositive. Each CDR3 is given with its conserved first and last residue. D genes are given only for firm matches. Only some rows state a clone size, as once, few, many or a class for expanded clones.

d_call: .; clone_size: .; j_call: TRBJ1-1; v_call: TRBV7-9; cdr3_length: 19; cdr3_nt: TGTGCCAGCAGCTTATTACTGGTGAGGAGGACCGAAATGAACACTGAAGCTTTCTTT; cdr3_aa: CASSLLLVRRTEMNTEAFF
d_call: TRBD1; clone_size: .; j_call: TRBJ1-1; v_call: TRBV5-1; cdr3_length: 17; cdr3_nt: TGCGCCAGCAGCTTTTCGCGGACAGGGGGCTTTGACACTGAAGCTTTCTTT; cdr3_aa: CASSFSRTGGFDTEAFF
d_call: TRBD1; clone_size: .; j_call: TRBJ2-3; v_call: TRBV10-2; cdr3_length: 15; cdr3_nt: TGCGCCAGCAGTGGGGGACAGGGTAACACAGATACGCAGTATTTT; cdr3_aa: CASSGGQGNTDTQYF
d_call: TRBD1; clone_size: .; j_call: TRBJ2-7; v_call: TRBV20-1; cdr3_length: 11; cdr3_nt: TGCAGTGCTAGGGGACAGTACGAGCAGTACTTC; cdr3_aa: CSARGQYEQYF
d_call: .; clone_size: .; j_call: TRBJ1-4; v_call: TRBV5-1; cdr3_length: 16; cdr3_nt: TGCGCCAGCAGCCGGACCCCCGGGGGGATCAATGAAAAACTGTTTTTT; cdr3_aa: CASSRTPGGINEKLFF
d_call: TRBD1; clone_size: few; j_call: TRBJ1-1; v_call: TRBV5-1; cdr3_length: 15; cdr3_nt: TGCGCCAGCAGCTCAACGCCCGGGACAGTGGGTGAAGCTTTCTTT; cdr3_aa: CASSSTPGTVGEAFF
d_call: TRBD2; clone_size: once; j_call: TRBJ2-7; v_call: TRBV4-1; cdr3_length: 15; cdr3_nt: TGCGCCAGCAGCCAAACCGGGACTAGCTCCTACGAGCAGTACTTC; cdr3_aa: CASSQTGTSSYEQYF
d_call: TRBD2; clone_size: .; j_call: TRBJ2-3; v_call: TRBV28; cdr3_length: 15; cdr3_nt: TGTGCCAGCAGTTTAGCTAGCGGGAGCCCAGATACGCAGTATTTT; cdr3_aa: CASSLASGSPDTQYF
d_call: TRBD1; clone_size: .; j_call: TRBJ1-2; v_call: TRBV11-2; cdr3_length: 14; cdr3_nt: TGTGCCAGCAGCTTGGGACAGGGGGGCTCTGGCTACACCTTC; cdr3_aa: CASSLGQGGSGYTF
d_call: .; clone_size: .; j_call: TRBJ2-1; v_call: TRBV10-2; cdr3_length: 14; cdr3_nt: TGCGCCAGCAGTGTCCGGGACTCCTACAATGAGCAGTTCTTC; cdr3_aa: CASSVRDSYNEQFF
d_call: TRBD1; clone_size: .; j_call: TRBJ2-1; v_call: TRBV7-9; cdr3_length: 15; cdr3_nt: TGTGCCAGCAGCTTAGACAGGGGAGAGGCCAATGAGCAGTTCTTC; cdr3_aa: CASSLDRGEANEQFF
d_call: TRBD1; clone_size: .; j_call: TRBJ1-4; v_call: TRBV2; cdr3_length: 16; cdr3_nt: TGTGCCAGCAGTGAGGTTGGGACAGCCTTTAATGAAAAACTGTTTTTT; cdr3_aa: CASSEVGTAFNEKLFF
d_call: TRBD2; clone_size: .; j_call: TRBJ2-3; v_call: TRBV27; cdr3_length: 15; cdr3_nt: TGTGCCAGCAGTCCCGGACTAGCGGACACAGATACGCAGTATTTT; cdr3_aa: CASSPGLADTDTQYF
d_call: TRBD1; clone_size: .; j_call: TRBJ1-6; v_call: TRBV6-1; cdr3_length: 15; cdr3_nt: TGTGCCAGCAGCCCACAGGGGCCCTATAATTCGCCCCTCCACTTT; cdr3_aa: CASSPQGPYNSPLHF
d_call: .; clone_size: once; j_call: TRBJ1-2; v_call: TRBV5-1; cdr3_length: 14; cdr3_nt: TGCGCCAGCAGCCCGGACGGGGGTGGTCGTGGCTACACCTTC; cdr3_aa: CASSPDGGGRGYTF
d_call: .; clone_size: few; j_call: TRBJ2-7; v_call: TRBV7-2; cdr3_length: 14; cdr3_nt: TGTGCCAGCAGCCCATGGGCGCCCTCCTACGAGCAGTACTTC; cdr3_aa: CASSPWAPSYEQYF
d_call: .; clone_size: .; j_call: TRBJ2-2; v_call: TRBV11-3; cdr3_length: 16; cdr3_nt: TGTGCCAGCAGCTCTTCCTCCGTTTCCGGGACCGGGGAGCTGTTTTTT; cdr3_aa: CASSSSSVSGTGELFF
d_call: .; clone_size: .; j_call: TRBJ2-2; v_call: TRBV7-3; cdr3_length: 13; cdr3_nt: TGTGCCAGCAGCTTACGAGCCTCCGGGGAGCTGTTTTTT; cdr3_aa: CASSLRASGELFF
d_call: .; clone_size: .; j_call: TRBJ1-2; v_call: TRBV10-3; cdr3_length: 13; cdr3_nt: TGTGCCATCAGTATTGACAGTATCTATGGCTACACCTTC; cdr3_aa: CAISIDSIYGYTF
d_call: TRBD2; clone_size: .; j_call: TRBJ2-7; v_call: TRBV30; cdr3_length: 17; cdr3_nt: TGTGCCTGGAGCGCCCCCGGGACTAGCGGGAAAAGCTACGAGCAGTACTTC; cdr3_aa: CAWSAPGTSGKSYEQYF